The present TCR beta chain was sequenced within a study of blood T cell repertoires in COVID-19. Study details: Whether acute or convalescent, the COVID-19 samples came from the United States, Italy and Spain. Sources were T cells, B-cell-depleted T cells, or PBMCs; the material itself was cDNA or gDNA.

Germline-derived CDR1 and CDR2 are SGHAT and FQNNGV. Trimming took off 2 bases at V and 2 bases at J, with 14 bases between the two ends. This CDR3 contains 16 residues. The authors' processing: Estimation of nucleated cell counts was performed using reference gene primer amplification. TCRdb's copy holds only in-frame clones and misses some; the assay was immunoSEQ multiplex PCR. That table furnishes V, J and clone size, whereas the DNA furnished D and trimming. The table lists over 130,000 clones, around 87% of them singletons. This sequence was found in a woman aged 55-69 years with active or convalescent COVID-19. The V and J genes are TRBV11-2 and TRBJ2-3; D may be TRBD1 (5 bases). What was sequenced was peripheral blood. In nucleotides, the CDR3 is TGTGCCAGCAGCTTAACCACAGGACGTTTCACAGATACGCAGTATTTT. Encoded protein: CASSLTTGRFTDTQYF.